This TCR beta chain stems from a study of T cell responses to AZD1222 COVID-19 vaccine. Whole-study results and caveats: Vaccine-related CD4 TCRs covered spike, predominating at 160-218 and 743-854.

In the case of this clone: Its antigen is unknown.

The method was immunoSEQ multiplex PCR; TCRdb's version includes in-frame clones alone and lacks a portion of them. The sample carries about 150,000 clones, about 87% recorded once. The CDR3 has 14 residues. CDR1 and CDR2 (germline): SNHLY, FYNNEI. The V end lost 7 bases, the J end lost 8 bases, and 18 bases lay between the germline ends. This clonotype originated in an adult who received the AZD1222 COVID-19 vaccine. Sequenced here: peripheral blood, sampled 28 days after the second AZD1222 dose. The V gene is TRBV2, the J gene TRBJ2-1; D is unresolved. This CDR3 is CASKAVTVSDEQFF. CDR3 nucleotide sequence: TGTGCCAGCAAGGCCGTCACAGTTTCCGATGAGCAGTTCTTC.